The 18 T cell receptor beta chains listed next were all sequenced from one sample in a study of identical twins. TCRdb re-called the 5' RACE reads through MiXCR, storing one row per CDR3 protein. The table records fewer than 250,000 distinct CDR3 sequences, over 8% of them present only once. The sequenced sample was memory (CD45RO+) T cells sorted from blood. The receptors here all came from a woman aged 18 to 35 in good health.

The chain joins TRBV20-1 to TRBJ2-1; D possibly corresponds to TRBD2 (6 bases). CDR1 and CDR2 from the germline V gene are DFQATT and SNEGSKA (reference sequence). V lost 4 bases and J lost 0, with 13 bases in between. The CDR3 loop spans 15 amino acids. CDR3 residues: CSAKSTSFSYNEQFF. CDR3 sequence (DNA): TGCAGTGCTAAATCGACTAGTTTCTCCTACAATGAGCAGTTCTTC.

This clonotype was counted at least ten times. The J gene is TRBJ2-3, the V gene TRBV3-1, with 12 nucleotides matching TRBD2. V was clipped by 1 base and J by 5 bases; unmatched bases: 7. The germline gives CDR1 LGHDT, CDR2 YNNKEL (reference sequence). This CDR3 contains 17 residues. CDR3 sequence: CASSQVPSGGGIDTQYF. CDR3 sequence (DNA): TGTGCCAGCAGCCAAGTCCCTAGCGGGGGGGGCATAGATACGCAGTATTTT.

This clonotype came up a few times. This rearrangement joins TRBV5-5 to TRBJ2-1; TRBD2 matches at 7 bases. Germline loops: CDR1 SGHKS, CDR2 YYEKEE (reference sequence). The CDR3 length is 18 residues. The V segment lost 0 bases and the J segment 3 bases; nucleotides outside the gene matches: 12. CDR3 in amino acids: CASSLGNRLAGSYNEQFF. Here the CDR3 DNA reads TGTGCCAGCAGCTTGGGAAATAGACTAGCAGGTAGCTACAATGAGCAGTTCTTC.

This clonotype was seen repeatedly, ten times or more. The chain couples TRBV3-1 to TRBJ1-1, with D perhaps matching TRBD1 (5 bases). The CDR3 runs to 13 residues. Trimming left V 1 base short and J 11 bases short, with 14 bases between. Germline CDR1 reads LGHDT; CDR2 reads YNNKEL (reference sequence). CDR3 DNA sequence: TGTGCCAGCAGCCAAGTATCTTCCAGGGATGCTTTCTTT. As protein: CASSQVSSRDAFF.

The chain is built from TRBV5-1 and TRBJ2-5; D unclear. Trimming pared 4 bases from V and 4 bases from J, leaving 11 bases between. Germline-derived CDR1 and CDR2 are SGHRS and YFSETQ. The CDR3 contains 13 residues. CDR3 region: CASSPRTAETQYF. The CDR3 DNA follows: TGCGCCAGCAGCCCGAGGACCGCAGAGACCCAGTACTTC.

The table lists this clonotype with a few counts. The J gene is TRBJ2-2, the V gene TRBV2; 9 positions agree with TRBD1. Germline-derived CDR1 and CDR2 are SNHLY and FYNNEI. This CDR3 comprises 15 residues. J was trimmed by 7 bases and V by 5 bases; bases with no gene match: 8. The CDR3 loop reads CASSIQGALHGELFF. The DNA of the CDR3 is TGTGCCAGCAGTATACAGGGGGCGCTTCACGGGGAGCTGTTTTTT.

For the CDR3, the DNA is TGTGCCAGCACGGGAGGAATTGGGAATCAGCCCCAGCATTTT. Amino acids: CASTGGIGNQPQHF. The V call is TRBV2, the J call TRBJ1-5; D is ambiguous. This CDR3 is built from 14 residues. Per germline, CDR1 SNHLY and CDR2 FYNNEI. Trimming took 7 bases from V and 4 from J, leaving 14 bases between them.

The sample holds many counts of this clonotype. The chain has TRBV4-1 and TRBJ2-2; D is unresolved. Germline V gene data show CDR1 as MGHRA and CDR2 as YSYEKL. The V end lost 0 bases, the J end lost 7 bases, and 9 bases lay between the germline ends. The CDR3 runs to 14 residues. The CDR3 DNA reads TGCGCCAGCAGCCAAGATGTCCGGGTCGGGGAGCTGTTTTTT. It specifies CASSQDVRVGELFF.

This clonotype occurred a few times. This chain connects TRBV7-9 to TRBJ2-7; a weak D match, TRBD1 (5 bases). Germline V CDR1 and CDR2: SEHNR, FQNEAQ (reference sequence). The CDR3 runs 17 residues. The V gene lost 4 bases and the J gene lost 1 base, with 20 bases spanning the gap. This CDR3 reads CASSSTVSGKISYEQYF. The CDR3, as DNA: TGTGCCAGCAGCTCAACCGTTTCAGGGAAGATATCCTACGAGCAGTACTTC.

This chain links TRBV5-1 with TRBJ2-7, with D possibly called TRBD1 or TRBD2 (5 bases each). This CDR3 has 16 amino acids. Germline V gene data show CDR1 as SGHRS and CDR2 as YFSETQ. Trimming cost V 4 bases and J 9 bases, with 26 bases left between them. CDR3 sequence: CASSPPGSHVARPQYF. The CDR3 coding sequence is TGCGCCAGCAGCCCCCCAGGGAGTCATGTGGCAAGGCCGCAGTACTTC.

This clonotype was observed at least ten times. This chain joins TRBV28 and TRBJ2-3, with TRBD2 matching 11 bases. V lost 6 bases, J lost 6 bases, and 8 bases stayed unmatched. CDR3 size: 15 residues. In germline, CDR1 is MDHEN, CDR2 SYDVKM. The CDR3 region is CASSNSGGAPDTQYF. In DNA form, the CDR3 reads TGTGCCAGCAGCAATAGCGGGGGGGCCCCGGATACGCAGTATTTT. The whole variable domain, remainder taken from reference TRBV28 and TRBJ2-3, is DVKVTQSSRYLVKRTGEKVFLECVQDMDHENMFWYRQDPGLGLRLIYFSYDVKMKEKGDIPEGYSVSREKKERFSLILESASTNQTSMYLCASSNSGGAPDTQYFGPGTRLTVL.

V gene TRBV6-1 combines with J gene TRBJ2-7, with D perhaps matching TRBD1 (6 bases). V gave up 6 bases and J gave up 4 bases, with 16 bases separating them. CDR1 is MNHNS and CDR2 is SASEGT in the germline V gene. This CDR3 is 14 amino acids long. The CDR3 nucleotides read TGTGCCAGCAGACCATACAGAGGGGGTTACGAGCAGTACTTC. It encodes CASRPYRGGYEQYF.

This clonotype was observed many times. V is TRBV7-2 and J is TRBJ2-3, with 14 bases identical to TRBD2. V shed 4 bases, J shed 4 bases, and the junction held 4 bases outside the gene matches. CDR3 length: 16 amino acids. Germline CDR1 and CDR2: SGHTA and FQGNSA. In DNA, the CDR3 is TGTGCCAGCAGCTCACAGGGACTAGCGGGAGCAGATACGCAGTATTTT. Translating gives CASSSQGLAGADTQYF.

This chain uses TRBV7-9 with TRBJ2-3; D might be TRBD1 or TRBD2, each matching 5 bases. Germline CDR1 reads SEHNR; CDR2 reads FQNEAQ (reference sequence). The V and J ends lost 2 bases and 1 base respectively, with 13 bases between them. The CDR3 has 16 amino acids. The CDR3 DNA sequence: TGTGCCAGCAGCTTATACGGTGTGGGGGGCACAGATACGCAGTATTTT. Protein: CASSLYGVGGTDTQYF.

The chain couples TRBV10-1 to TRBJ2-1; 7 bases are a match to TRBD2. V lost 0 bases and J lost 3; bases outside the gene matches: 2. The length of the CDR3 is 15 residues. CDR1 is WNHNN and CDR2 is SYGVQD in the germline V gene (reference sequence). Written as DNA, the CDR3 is TGCGCCAGCAGTGAGTCTTCGGGGGGCTACAATGAGCAGTTCTTC. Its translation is CASSESSGGYNEQFF.

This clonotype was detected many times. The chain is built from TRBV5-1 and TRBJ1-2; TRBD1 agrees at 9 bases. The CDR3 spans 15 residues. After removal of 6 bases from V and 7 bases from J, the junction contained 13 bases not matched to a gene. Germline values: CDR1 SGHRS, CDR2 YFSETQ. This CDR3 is CASNQEGQGGSGYTF. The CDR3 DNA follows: TGCGCCAGCAACCAGGAGGGACAGGGAGGTTCTGGCTACACCTTC.

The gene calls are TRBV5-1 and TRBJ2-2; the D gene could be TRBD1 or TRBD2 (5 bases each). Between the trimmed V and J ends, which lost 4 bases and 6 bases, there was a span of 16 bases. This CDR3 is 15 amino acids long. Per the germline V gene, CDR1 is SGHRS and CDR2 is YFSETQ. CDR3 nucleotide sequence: TGCGCCAGCAGCCGGGACCCCACAAGGGCCGGGGAGCTGTTTTTT. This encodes CASSRDPTRAGELFF.

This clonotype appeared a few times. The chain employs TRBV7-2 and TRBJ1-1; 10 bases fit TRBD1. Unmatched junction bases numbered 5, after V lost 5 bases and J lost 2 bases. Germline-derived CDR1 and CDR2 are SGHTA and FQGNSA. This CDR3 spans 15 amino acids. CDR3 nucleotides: TGTGCCAGCAGCAACCGGGACAGGGGTAACACTGAAGCTTTCTTT. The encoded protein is CASSNRDRGNTEAFF. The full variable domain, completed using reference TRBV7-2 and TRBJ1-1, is GAGVSQSPSNKVTEKGKDVELRCDPISGHTALYWYRQSLGQGLEFLIYFQGNSAPDKSGLPSDRFSAERTGGSVSTLTIQRTQQEDSAVYLCASSNRDRGNTEAFFGQGTRLTVV.